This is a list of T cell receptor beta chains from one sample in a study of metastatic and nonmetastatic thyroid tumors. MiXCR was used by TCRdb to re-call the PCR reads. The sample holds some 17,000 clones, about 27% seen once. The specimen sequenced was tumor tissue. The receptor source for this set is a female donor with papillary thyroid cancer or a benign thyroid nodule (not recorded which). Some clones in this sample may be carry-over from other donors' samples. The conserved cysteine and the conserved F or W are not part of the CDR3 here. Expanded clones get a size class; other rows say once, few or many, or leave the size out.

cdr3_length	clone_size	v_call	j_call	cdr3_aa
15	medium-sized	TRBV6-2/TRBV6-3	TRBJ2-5	ASSYEGRDWTKETQY
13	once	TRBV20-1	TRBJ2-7	SASTLTGQSYEQY
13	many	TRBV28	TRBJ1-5	ASSHHGAVNQPQH
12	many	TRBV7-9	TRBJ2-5	ASSFPGLSETQY
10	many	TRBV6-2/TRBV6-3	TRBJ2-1	ASSLMRDEQF
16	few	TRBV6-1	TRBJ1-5	ASSVKGGGASINQPQH
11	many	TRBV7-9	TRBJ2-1	ASSFSGIDEQF
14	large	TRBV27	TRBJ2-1	ASSPGTSGSVDEQF
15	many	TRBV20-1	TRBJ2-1	SARMSLAGGTYNEQF
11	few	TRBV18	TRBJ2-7	ASSPTGSYEQY
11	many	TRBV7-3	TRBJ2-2	ASSLRVTGELF
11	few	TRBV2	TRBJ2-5	ASSEGGLETQY
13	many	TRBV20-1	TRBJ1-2	SATATITLNYGYT
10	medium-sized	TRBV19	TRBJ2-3	ASRQSTDTQY
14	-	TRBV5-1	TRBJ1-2	ASSPMDRGRLYGYT
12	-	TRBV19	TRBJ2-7	ASSLAGGPYEQY
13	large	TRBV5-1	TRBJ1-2	ASSLQGFEGYGYT
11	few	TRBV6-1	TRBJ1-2	ASSPRESYGYT
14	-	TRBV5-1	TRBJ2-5	ASSAGTSGRWETQY
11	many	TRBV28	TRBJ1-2	ASSLRGSYGYT
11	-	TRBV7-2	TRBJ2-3	ASSLGGTDTQY
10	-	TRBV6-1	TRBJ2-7	ASSRQAYEQY